This is a list of T cell receptor beta chains from one sample in a study of cytomegalovirus exposure and HLA in healthy donors. Clones were read by immunoSEQ multiplex PCR, and TCRdb kept only the in-frame ones, dropping some. The sample contains fewer than 200,000 clones, about four fifths of which appear only once. The source material was PBMCs. The receptors were gathered from a man in his thirties or forties in good health and CMV-seronegative. The CDR3 runs from the conserved cysteine through the conserved F or W. A D gene is named only where the DNA matches it firmly. Some rows mark clone size as missing; the rest say once, few, many or name a class of expanded clone.

size	D	V	J	DNA	CDR3
NA	TRBD1	TRBV15	TRBJ2-5	TGTGCCACCAGTACAGGGGGCGCGGGAGAGACCCAGTACTTC	CATSTGGAGETQYF
NA	TRBD1	TRBV6-4	TRBJ2-3	TGTGCCAGCAGCAACGATACAGGGGTTGGCACAGATACGCAGTATTTT	CASSNDTGVGTDTQYF
NA	TRBD1	TRBV28	TRBJ2-7	TGTGCCAGCAGTTTTGTGAGGGACAGGGGGTACTACGAGCAGTACTTC	CASSFVRDRGYYEQYF
once	NA	TRBV5-6	TRBJ2-3	TGTGCCAGCAGCCCTCCCCCTAGTATGACAGATACGCAGTATTTT	CASSPPPSMTDTQYF
NA	NA	TRBV6-5	TRBJ1-3	TGTGCCAGCAGCCACACGAACTCTGGAAACACCATATATTTT	CASSHTNSGNTIYF
NA	NA	TRBV10-3	TRBJ1-4	TGTGCCATCAGCCCAGGTATTAAGGAAAAACTGTTTTTT	CAISPGIKEKLFF
NA	NA	TRBV5-4	TRBJ1-2	TGTGCCAGCAGCCGGCGGAGTGGCCGATATGGCTACACCTTC	CASSRRSGRYGYTF
NA	TRBD2	TRBV9	TRBJ2-1	TGTGCCAGCAGCGTATCCCCTAAGCGGGGGGCCAATGAGCAGTTCTTC	CASSVSPKRGANEQFF
once	NA	TRBV7-9	TRBJ2-6	TGTTCCAGCAGCCCACAGGAGCAGGCAGGGGCCAACGTCCTGACTTTC	CSSSPQEQAGANVLTF
NA	NA	TRBV6-1	TRBJ2-5	TGTGCCAGCAGTGAGAGTGCAGGCAGGGAGACCCAGTACTTC	CASSESAGRETQYF
NA	TRBD2	TRBV5-1	TRBJ2-5	TGCGCCAGCACCGACACAACTAGCGGGGGAGAGACCCAGTACTTC	CASTDTTSGGETQYF
once	NA	TRBV6-5	TRBJ2-1	TGTGCCAGCAGCAGGCAGTCCTACAATGAGCAGTTCTTC	CASSRQSYNEQFF
NA	NA	TRBV4-1	TRBJ2-7	TGCGCCAGCAGCCACTCCCGGGACTTATCCTACGAGCAGTACTTC	CASSHSRDLSYEQYF
NA	NA	TRBV13	TRBJ2-1	TGTGCCAGCAGCCCCGAGAGGAGGAATGAGCAGTTCTTC	CASSPERRNEQFF
NA	NA	TRBV5-6	TRBJ1-2	TGTGCCACCCCCCCGGGGGGGGGCTATGGCTACACCTTC	CATPPGGGYGYTF
NA	TRBD2	TRBV2	TRBJ2-3	TGTGCCAGCAGTCCCACCCGACTAGCGGGGGCCCACACAGATACGCAGTATTTT	CASSPTRLAGAHTDTQYF
few	NA	TRBV7-9	TRBJ1-1	TGTTCCAGCAGCTTCAGCGGAGCTGAAGCTTTCTTT	CSSSFSGAEAFF
NA	TRBD1	TRBV6-1	TRBJ1-5	TGTGCCAGCAGTGAAAACGGGCGACAGGGGAATCAGCCCCAGCATTTT	CASSENGRQGNQPQHF
NA	TRBD2	TRBV7-3	TRBJ2-3	TGTGCCAGCAGCGAAAGAGCGGGAGGAACAGATACGCAGTATTTT	CASSERAGGTDTQYF
few	TRBD1	TRBV2	TRBJ2-7	TGTGCCAGCAGGCAAGAGGGACAGGGGAGCGAGCAGTACTTC	CASRQEGQGSEQYF